Here is one TCR beta chain with its context. Its antigen has not been determined. Per-base qualities were not stored, and no clone one base away is much larger. The germline V gene supplies CDR1 SGHTA and CDR2 FQGNSA. The CDR3 has 15 amino acids, counting the end cysteine and phenylalanine. Only the CDR3 portion is preserved as DNA: 45 bases, with reading frame beginning at the first base. V was cut back by 6 bases and J by 0 bases, leaving a gap of 9 bases between them. The library was prepared using the immunoSEQ multiplex PCR assay. The hsTCRB Kit was used according to the manufacturer's protocol to amplify rearranged TCR beta chain sequences. An Illumina MiSeq was used to sequence the TCRB libraries. In the authors' own workflow: The kit vendor's proprietary platform handled demultiplexing, trimming and gene mapping. This is the immuneACCESS table as TCRdb keeps it, with only in-frame sequences that have V and J called. A part of the clones is gone; compared with another copy, unresolved V genes explain less than half, and the rest is unexplained. That table furnishes V, J and clone size, whereas the DNA furnished D and trimming. The sample data list about 41,000 clones, and roughly nine tenths of these were observed just once. The top ten clones comprise roughly 1.5% of the sample.

The data belong to a study of a mutant IDH1 vaccine in newly diagnosed glioma (dated by TCRdb to about 2021). In terms of the full investigation: In the chemotherapy-containing groups, vaccination started alongside temozolomide cycles, whereas in patients who had radiotherapy alone it started 4-6 weeks after radiotherapy. Peripheral blood samples were drawn at six visits, namely V03 (baseline), V05, V07, V10, V12 and V13. The roughly 30 treated patients were 62.5% male and about 40% female, with a mean age of about 38 years. Prior to enrollment, patients had been given standard therapy consisting of radiotherapy alone, temozolomide alone, or radiochemotherapy with temozolomide, with the combination given to most patients. The week-35 safety follow-up was designated visit V12, and the week-47 end of study was designated visit V13. For exploratory analyses, under 30 treated patients had longitudinal TCRB deep sequencing done wherever samples were available. General study outcomes and caveats: Selection of PBMC samples for TCRB deep sequencing was based on availability. Immune responses induced by the vaccine were seen in roughly 95% of patients across multiple MHC alleles. According to the authors, sample limitations meant that analyses of patient blood samples could not be reproduced. Pseudoprogression appeared unrelated to alterations in the top peripheral T cell clonotypes detected by TCRB sequencing.

The time point label here, explained by the study, means: week 35, safety follow-up. A 20-mer mutant IDH1 peptide at 300 micrograms in Montanide made up each vaccine dose, which was injected subcutaneously together with topical imiquimod. Across visits V03 through V10, patients got a total of eight vaccinations, given in weeks 1, 3, 5, 7, 11, 15, 19 and 23. All donors had newly diagnosed IDH1-mutant astrocytomas of WHO grade 3 or 4 that showed loss of nuclear ATRX. The samples were drawn from NOA16, a multicentre, single-arm, open-label phase I trial in Germany that tested a mutant IDH1 peptide vaccine in humans for the first time. Genomic DNA for TCRB sequencing was isolated from EDTA blood with the DNeasy Blood and Tissue Kit.

The chain is made from TRBV7-2 and TRBJ1-6, with no confident D gene call. The receptor was derived from a man aged 35 to 55 with glioma. This specimen was PBMCs, taken from a glioma patient whose treatment included an IDH1 peptide vaccine. The nucleotide sequence is TGTGCCAGCAGGCCCGCGAGCTCCTATAATTCACCCCTCCACTTT. It is translated as CASRPASSYNSPLHF.